The T cell receptor (beta chain) described here comes from a study of blood T cell repertoires in COVID-19. Study details: The United States, Italy and Spain provided the acute and convalescent COVID-19 samples.

Sequencing was performed with immunoSEQ multiplex PCR; in TCRdb, only in-frame clones are kept and a portion is missing. The data contain 200,000 to 250,000 clones, approximately 78% of them seen just once; the ten biggest clones take up approximately 5.2%. CDR3 size: 14 residues. Germline trimming cut 5 bases from V and 3 bases from J; bases unmatched to any gene: 3. Germline CDR1 SEHNR, CDR2 FQNEAQ (reference sequence). V gene TRBV7-9 combines with J gene TRBJ2-7; 11 bases match TRBD1. The sequence derives from a woman in her 70s with COVID-19, enrolled during active disease. The sequenced material came from peripheral blood. CDR3 in amino acids: CASSPGTGGYEQYF. In nucleotides, the CDR3 is TGTGCCAGCAGCCCCGGGACAGGGGGCTACGAGCAGTACTTC.